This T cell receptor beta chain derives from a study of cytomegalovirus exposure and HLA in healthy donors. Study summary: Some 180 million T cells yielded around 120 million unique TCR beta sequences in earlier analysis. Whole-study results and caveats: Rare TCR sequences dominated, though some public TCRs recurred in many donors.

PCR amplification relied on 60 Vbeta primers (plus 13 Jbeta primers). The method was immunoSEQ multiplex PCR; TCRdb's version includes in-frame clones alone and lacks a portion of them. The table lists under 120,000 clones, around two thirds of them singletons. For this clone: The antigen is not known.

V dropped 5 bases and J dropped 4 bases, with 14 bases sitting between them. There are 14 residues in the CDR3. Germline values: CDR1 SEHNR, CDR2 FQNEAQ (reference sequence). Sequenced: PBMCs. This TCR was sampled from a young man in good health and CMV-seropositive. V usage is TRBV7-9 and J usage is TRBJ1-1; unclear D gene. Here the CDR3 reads CASSPQLRVTEAFF. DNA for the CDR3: TGTGCCAGCAGCCCGCAGCTTCGGGTCACTGAAGCTTTCTTT.